Frequency places the clone carrying this T cell receptor beta chain as medium-sized (0.01 to 0.1%). What it binds is not known. TRB cDNA libraries were made by UMI-labeled 5' RACE. No DNA is given; TCRdb re-called the 5' RACE reads and lists each CDR3 protein once. The data include some 4,000 distinct CDR3 sequences; the top ten clones carry about 1.7%. The data derive from a study of CXCR3-negative and CXCR3-positive naive CD8 T cells. Study-wide results and limits: Hydrophobicity was higher for TRB CDR3s found in CXCR3-positive naive cells than in CXCR3-negative naive cells. Comparably high diversity was seen in both naive subsets, and much lower diversity in memory CD8+ cells. Memory cells differed in TRBV-TRBJ usage, but naive CXCR3-negative and CXCR3-positive cells had similar usage. Naive subsets expressed similar surface CD5; TRB CDR3 features served to infer TCR strength.

The specimen sequenced was naive CXCR3- CD8+ T cells from blood. Specified subset: CD45RO-CCR7+CD27+CD95- naive CD8+ T cells lacking CXCR3 (TNR3-). The origin of this receptor is a human donor in good health. Some clones in this sample may be carry-over from other donors' samples.

CDR3 amino acids: CASSQVAGSGEYPQETQYF. The chain is built from TRBV7-3 and TRBJ2-5; TCRdb gives TRBD1 as the D gene, but with no DNA this cannot be confirmed. The CDR3 has 19 residues. Per the germline V gene, CDR1 is SGHTA and CDR2 is FQGTGA.